This T cell receptor beta chain comes out of a study of response to subunit inactivated influenza vaccine. This clonotype came up a few times. TCRdb ran MiXCR on the RT-PCR reads and lists one entry per CDR3 protein. The data contain 550,000 to 600,000 distinct CDR3 sequences, about 11% of them singletons. The V end was cut by 3 bases, the J end by 10 bases, with 15 bases between. CDR1 and CDR2 from the germline V gene are DFQATT and SNEGSKA (reference sequence). The CDR3 totals 12 residues. This chain connects TRBV20-1 to TRBJ1-1; no firm D call. The receptor was derived from a man between 50 and 59 years old who received an inactivated influenza vaccine. Sample: PBMCs from blood, taken on the day of vaccination. CDR3 in amino acids: CSASLTYRVAFF. The CDR3 DNA reads as TGCAGTGCTAGCCTTACCTACCGCGTAGCTTTCTTT.